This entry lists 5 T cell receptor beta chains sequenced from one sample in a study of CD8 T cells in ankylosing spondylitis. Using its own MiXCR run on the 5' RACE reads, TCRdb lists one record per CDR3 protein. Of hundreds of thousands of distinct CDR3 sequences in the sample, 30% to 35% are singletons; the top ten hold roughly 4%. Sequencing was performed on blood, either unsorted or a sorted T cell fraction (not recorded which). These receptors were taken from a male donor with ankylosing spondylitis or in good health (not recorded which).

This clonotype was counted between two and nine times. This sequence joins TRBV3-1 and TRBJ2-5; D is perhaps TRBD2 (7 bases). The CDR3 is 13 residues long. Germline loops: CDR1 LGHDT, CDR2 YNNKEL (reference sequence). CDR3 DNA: TGTGCGTCCAAGGGGGAGGGACGAGAGACCCAGTACTTC. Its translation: CASKGEGRETQYF.

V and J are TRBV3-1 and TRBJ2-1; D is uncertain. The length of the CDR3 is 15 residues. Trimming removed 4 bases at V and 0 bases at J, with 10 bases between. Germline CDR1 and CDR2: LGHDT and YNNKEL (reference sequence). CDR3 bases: TGTGCCAGCAGCCGGCCGGAAAGCTCCTACAATGAGCAGTTCTTC. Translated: CASSRPESSYNEQFF.

This CDR3 is CASSFSIPGNTIYF. As DNA, the CDR3 is TGTGCCAGCAGTTTTTCTATACCTGGAAACACCATATATTTT. The chain uses TRBV12-3 or TRBV12-4 and TRBJ1-3; D unclear. CDR3 length: 14 amino acids. V lost 3 bases, J lost 2 bases, and 8 bases lay in between.

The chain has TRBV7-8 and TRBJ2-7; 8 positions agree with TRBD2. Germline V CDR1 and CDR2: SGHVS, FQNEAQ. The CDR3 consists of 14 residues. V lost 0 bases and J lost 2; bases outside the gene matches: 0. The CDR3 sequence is CASSLAGLAYEQYF. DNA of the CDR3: TGTGCCAGCAGCTTAGCGGGACTAGCCTACGAGCAGTACTTC. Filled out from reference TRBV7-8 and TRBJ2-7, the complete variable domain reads GAGVSQSPRYKVAKRGQDVALRCDPISGHVSLFWYQQALGQGPEFLTYFQNEAQLDKSGLPSDRFFAERPEGSVSTLKIQRTQQEDSAVYLCASSLAGLAYEQYFGPGTRLTVT.

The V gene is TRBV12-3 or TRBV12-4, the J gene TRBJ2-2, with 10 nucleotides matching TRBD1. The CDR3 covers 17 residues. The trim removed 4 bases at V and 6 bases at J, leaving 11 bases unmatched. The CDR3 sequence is CASSSSFRDRGAGELFF. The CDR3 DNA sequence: TGTGCCAGCAGTTCATCCTTCCGGGACAGGGGCGCCGGGGAGCTGTTTTTT.